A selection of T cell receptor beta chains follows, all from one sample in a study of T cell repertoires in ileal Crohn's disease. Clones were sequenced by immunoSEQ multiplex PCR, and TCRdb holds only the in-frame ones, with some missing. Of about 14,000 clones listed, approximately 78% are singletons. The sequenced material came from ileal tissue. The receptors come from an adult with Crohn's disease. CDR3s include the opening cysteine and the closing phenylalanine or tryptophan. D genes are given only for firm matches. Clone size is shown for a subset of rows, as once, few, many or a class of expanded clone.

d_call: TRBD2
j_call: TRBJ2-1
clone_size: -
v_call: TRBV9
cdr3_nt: TGTGCCAGCAGCGTAGGAGGACTAGCCCAGCTCAATGAGCAGTTCTTC
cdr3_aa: CASSVGGLAQLNEQFF

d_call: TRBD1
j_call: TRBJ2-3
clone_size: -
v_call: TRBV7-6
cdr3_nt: TGTGCCAGCAGCCAAGGGGGACAGATTAGCACAGATACGCAGTATTTT
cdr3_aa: CASSQGGQISTDTQYF

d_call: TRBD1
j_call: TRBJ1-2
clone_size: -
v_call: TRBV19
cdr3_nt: TGTGCCAGTACCTCGGACAGGAGAGCAGGCTACACCTTC
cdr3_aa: CASTSDRRAGYTF

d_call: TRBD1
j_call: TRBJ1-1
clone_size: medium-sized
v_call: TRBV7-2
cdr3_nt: TGTGCCAGCAGCTCTACTCCGGGACAGGGAGCTTTCTTT
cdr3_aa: CASSSTPGQGAFF

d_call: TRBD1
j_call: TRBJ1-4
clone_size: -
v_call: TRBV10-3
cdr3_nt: TGTGCCAAGGACAGGGCAACTAATGAAAAACTGTTTTTT
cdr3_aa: CAKDRATNEKLFF

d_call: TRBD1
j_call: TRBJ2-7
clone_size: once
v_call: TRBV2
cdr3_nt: TGTGCCAGCAGGAGGGACAGGGGGCTAAACGAGCAGTACTTC
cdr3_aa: CASRRDRGLNEQYF

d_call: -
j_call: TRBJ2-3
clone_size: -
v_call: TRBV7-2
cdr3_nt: TGTGCCAGCAGCTTAGAGCCCGAAGCCCCGATTAGTGATACGCAGTATTTT
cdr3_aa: CASSLEPEAPISDTQYF

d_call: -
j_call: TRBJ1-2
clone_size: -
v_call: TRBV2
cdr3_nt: TGTGCCAGCAGTGAGTTCTCAGGGGACTATGGCTACACCTTC
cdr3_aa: CASSEFSGDYGYTF

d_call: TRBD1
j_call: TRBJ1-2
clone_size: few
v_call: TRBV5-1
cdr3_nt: TGCGCCAGCAGCTGGGACAGCCCCTATGGCTACACCTTC
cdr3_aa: CASSWDSPYGYTF

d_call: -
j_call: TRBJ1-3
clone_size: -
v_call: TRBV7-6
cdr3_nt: TGTGCCAGCAGCGGCTACAGGGCTGGAAACACCATATATTTT
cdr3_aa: CASSGYRAGNTIYF

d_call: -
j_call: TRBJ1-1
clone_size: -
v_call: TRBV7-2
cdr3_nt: TGTGCCAGCAGTCTCGGCACAGGGACGAACACTGAAGCTTTCTTT
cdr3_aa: CASSLGTGTNTEAFF

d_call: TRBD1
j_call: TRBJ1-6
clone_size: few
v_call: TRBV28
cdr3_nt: TGTGCCAGCAGCGCAGGGGGACTTTATAATTCACCCCTCCACTTT
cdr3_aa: CASSAGGLYNSPLHF

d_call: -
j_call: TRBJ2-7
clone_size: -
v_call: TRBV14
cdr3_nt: TGTGCCAGCAGCCATACAGAATCGACCAAAAACAACTACGAGCAGTACTTC
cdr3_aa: CASSHTESTKNNYEQYF

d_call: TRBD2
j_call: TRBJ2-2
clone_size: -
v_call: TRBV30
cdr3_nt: TGTGCCTGGAGTGGTGGGGAGCGGGGGGGCTTTTTCACCGGGGAGCTGTTTTTT
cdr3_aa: CAWSGGERGGFFTGELFF

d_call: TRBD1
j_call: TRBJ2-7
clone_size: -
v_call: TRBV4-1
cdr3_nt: TGCGCCAGCAGCCATCACACCATCCGGGACAGGGGATCCGAGCAGTACTTC
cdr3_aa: CASSHHTIRDRGSEQYF

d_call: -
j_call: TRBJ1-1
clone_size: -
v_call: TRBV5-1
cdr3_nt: TGCGCCAGCAGTGAAGGGACTACTGAAGCTTTCTTT
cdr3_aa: CASSEGTTEAFF

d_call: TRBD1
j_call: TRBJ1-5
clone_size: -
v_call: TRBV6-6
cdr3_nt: TGTGCCAGCAGCCCCCACGGACAGGGAAGCAATCAGCCCCAGCATTTT
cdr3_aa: CASSPHGQGSNQPQHF

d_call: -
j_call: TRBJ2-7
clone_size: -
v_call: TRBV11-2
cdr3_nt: TGTGCCAGCAGCTTAGTATCAGCGGCGGGCTACGAGCAGTACTTC
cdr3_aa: CASSLVSAAGYEQYF

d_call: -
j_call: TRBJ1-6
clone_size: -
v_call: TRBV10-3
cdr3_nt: TGTGCCATCAGGGACTCTGCGGGGGGGGCTTCACCCCTCCACTTT
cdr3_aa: CAIRDSAGGASPLHF

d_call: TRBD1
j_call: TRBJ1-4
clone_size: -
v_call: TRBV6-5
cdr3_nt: TGTGCCAGCGGGACAGGGCTAAGTAATGAAAAACTGTTTTTT
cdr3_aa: CASGTGLSNEKLFF

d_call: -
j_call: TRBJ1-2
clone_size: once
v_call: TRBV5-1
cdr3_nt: TGCGCCAGCAGCTTGGTTAGGCCCAAGGAGGGCTACACCTTC
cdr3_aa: CASSLVRPKEGYTF

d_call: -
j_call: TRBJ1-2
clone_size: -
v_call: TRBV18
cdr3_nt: TGTGCCAGCTCACCAAACAGGGAGAACTCTTATGGCTACACCTTC
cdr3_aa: CASSPNRENSYGYTF

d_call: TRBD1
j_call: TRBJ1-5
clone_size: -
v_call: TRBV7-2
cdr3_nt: TGTGCCAGCAGCTCACAGGGGAATAGCAATCAGCCCCAGCATTTT
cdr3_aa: CASSSQGNSNQPQHF

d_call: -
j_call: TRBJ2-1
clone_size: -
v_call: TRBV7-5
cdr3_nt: TGTGCCAGAAGCCCGACTAGCGGGGGGCCGTCTGAGCAGTTCTTC
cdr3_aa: CARSPTSGGPSEQFF

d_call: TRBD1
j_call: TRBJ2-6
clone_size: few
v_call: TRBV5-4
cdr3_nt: TGTGCCAGCAGTAGGGACAGAAACTCTGGGGCCAACGTCCTGACTTTC
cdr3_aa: CASSRDRNSGANVLTF

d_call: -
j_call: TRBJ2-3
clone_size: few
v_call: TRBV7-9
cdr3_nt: TGTGCCAGCAGCCATCGGGGGTTCACAGATACGCAGTATTTT
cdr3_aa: CASSHRGFTDTQYF

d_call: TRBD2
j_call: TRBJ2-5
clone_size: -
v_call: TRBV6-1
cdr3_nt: TGTGCCAGCAGTGGACTAGCGGGGGGGCCAGAGACCCAGTACTTC
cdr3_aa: CASSGLAGGPETQYF

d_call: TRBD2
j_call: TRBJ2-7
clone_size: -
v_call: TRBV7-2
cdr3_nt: TGTGCCAGCAGGACTAGCGGCTCCTACGAGCAGTACTTC
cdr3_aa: CASRTSGSYEQYF

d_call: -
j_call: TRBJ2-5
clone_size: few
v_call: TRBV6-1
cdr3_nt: TGTGCCAGCAGTGAAGAGGCGGGGGCCAGTGAGACCCAGTACTTC
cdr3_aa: CASSEEAGASETQYF

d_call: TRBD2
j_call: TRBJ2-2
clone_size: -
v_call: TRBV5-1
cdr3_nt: TGCGCCAGCAGCCGGACTAGTGGAACCGGGGAGCTGTTTTTT
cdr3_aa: CASSRTSGTGELFF

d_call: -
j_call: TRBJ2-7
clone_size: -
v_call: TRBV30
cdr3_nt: TGTGCCTGGAGTAGTCTGGGGAGAAGCTCCTACGAGCAGTACTTC
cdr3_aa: CAWSSLGRSSYEQYF

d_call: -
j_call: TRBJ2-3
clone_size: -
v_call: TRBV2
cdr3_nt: TGTGCCAGCAGGACGGACTTGGGGAGCACAGATACGCAGTATTTT
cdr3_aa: CASRTDLGSTDTQYF

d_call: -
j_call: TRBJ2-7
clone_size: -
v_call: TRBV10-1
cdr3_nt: TGCGCCAGCAGTGAGTACGACAGCCCCTACGAGCAGTACTTC
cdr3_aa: CASSEYDSPYEQYF

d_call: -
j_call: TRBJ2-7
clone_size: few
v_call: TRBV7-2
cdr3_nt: TGTGCCAGCAGCCCCCGGAGGACAGCTACGTACGAGCAGTACTTC
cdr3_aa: CASSPRRTATYEQYF

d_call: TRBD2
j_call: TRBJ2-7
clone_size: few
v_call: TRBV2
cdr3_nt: TGTGCCAGCAGTGGGCGGGTAGCGGGGGGGCGACGGGAGTACTTC
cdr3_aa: CASSGRVAGGRREYF

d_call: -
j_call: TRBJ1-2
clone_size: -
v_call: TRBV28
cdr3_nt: TGTGCCAGCAGCAGAGACAGCTTTGATGGCTACACCTTC
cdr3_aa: CASSRDSFDGYTF

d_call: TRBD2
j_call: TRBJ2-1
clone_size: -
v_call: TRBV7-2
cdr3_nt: TGTGCCAGCAATCTAGCGGGGGGGCTTAGGAATGAGCAGTTCTTC
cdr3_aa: CASNLAGGLRNEQFF

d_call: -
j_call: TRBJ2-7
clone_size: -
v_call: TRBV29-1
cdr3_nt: TGCAGCGTTGTGATGGTTACGGGATCCTACGAGCAGTACTTC
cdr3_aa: CSVVMVTGSYEQYF

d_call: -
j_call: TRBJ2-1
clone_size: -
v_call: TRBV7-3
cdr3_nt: TGTGCCAGCAGCTTATCTAGCGTGGCGAATGAGCAGTTCTTC
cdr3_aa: CASSLSSVANEQFF

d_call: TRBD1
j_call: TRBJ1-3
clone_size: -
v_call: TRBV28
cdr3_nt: TGTGCCAGTTCCGCCAACGACAGGGGCCCTGGAAACACCATATATTTT
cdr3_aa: CASSANDRGPGNTIYF

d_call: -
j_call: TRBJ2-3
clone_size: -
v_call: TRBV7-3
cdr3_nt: TGTGCCAGCAGCCCATCCTTACAGGGTGGAACGCAGTATTTT
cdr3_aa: CASSPSLQGGTQYF

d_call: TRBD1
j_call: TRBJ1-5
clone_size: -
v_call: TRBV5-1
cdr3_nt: TGCGCCAGCAGCTTGGGGACAGGGGGGCAGCCCCAGCATTTT
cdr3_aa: CASSLGTGGQPQHF

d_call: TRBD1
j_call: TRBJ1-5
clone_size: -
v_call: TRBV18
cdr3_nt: TGTGCCAGCTCACCACCGGGACAGGGCAATCAGCCCCAGCATTTT
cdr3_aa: CASSPPGQGNQPQHF